Here is one T cell receptor (beta chain) with its context. The protocol was immunoSEQ multiplex PCR, while the TCRdb copy is restricted to in-frame clones and leaves out a portion. The sample includes over 75,000 clones, about nine tenths of them seen just once. The sample originates from a study of control samples from healthy donors and cancer patients. This TCR came from a young man in good health. Input material: blood.

The CDR3 here is CASSVGGQGLGEQYF. The CDR3 region has the DNA TGTGCCAGCAGCGTAGGGGGACAGGGATTGGGCGAGCAGTACTTC. V and J are TRBV9 and TRBJ2-7, with 9 bases matching TRBD1. V lost 0 bases and J lost 6; bases outside the gene matches: 7. The V gene's germline CDR1 is SGDLS and CDR2 YYNGEE. This CDR3 spans 15 amino acids.